This is a list of T cell receptor beta chains from one sample in a study of cytomegalovirus exposure and HLA in healthy donors. Clones were sequenced by immunoSEQ multiplex PCR, and TCRdb holds only the in-frame ones, with some missing. The top ten hold about 1.4% of the sample, which has approximately 200,000 clones, approximately 79% seen once. Sequenced material: PBMCs. The receptor set was obtained from a girl between 10 and 17 years old in good health and CMV-seropositive. The CDR3 runs from the conserved cysteine through the conserved F or W. A D gene is named only where the DNA matches it firmly. Only some rows state a clone size, as once, few, many or a class for expanded clones.

d_gene	j_gene	abundance	v_gene	CDR3nt	CDR3aa
NA	TRBJ2-6	NA	TRBV21-1	TGTGCCAGCAGCAACGAATCAGTCTGCTCTGGGGCCAACGTCCTGACTTTC	CASSNESVCSGANVLTF
NA	TRBJ1-6	NA	TRBV5-8	TGTGCCAGCAGCCTGAAGCTGACAGCCCAATATTCACCCCTCCACTTT	CASSLKLTAQYSPLHF
NA	TRBJ2-5	NA	TRBV14	TGTGCCAGCAGCGGACGCGGTGGGGCTCCAGAGACCCAGTACTTC	CASSGRGGAPETQYF
NA	TRBJ2-7	NA	TRBV19	TGTGCCAGTAGTTCCCCAGGGGCTCCCCCCTACGAGCAGTACTTC	CASSSPGAPPYEQYF
TRBD1	TRBJ1-3	NA	TRBV6-5	TGTGCCAGCGGTGGACAGGGAGGAACTGGAAACACCATATATTTT	CASGGQGGTGNTIYF
TRBD1	TRBJ2-2	NA	TRBV7-9	TGTTCCAGCAGCTTAGAGCCCGGGACAGGGGGCTACACCGGGGAGCTGTTTTTT	CSSSLEPGTGGYTGELFF
NA	TRBJ1-1	NA	TRBV6-5	TGTGCCAGCGGGCGGGACGGGAGAAACACTGAAGCTTTCTTT	CASGRDGRNTEAFF
NA	TRBJ2-6	NA	TRBV6-6	TGTGCCACCCTCTCTGGGGCCAACGTCCTGACTTTC	CATLSGANVLTF
NA	TRBJ1-2	NA	TRBV7-9	TGTGCCAGCAGCCGGGATCTTAACTATGGCTACACCTTC	CASSRDLNYGYTF
NA	TRBJ2-6	NA	TRBV4-1	TGCGCCAGCAGCCAAGATTTGCGACTGAATTCTGGGGCCAACGTCCTGACTTTC	CASSQDLRLNSGANVLTF
TRBD1	TRBJ2-5	NA	TRBV10-2	TGCGCCAGCAGGGGGACAGAGAGACTACAAGAGACCCAGTACTTC	CASRGTERLQETQYF
NA	TRBJ1-5	many	TRBV4-3	TGCGCCAGCAGCCAAGACAGGCTGGGGCCCCAGCATTTT	CASSQDRLGPQHF
TRBD2	TRBJ2-3	NA	TRBV9	TGTGCCAGCAGCGTAGCCAGCGGGGTTCTCACAGATACGCAGTATTTT	CASSVASGVLTDTQYF
NA	TRBJ2-7	NA	TRBV6-5	TGTGCCAGCAGTTATTCAGCGGAGCAGTACTTC	CASSYSAEQYF
TRBD1	TRBJ1-2	NA	TRBV6-5	TGTGCCAGCAGTTACACAGGGGACTATGGCTACACCTTC	CASSYTGDYGYTF
TRBD1	TRBJ2-7	NA	TRBV6-1	TGTGCCAGCAGGGCGGGACAGGGAGACCACGAGCAGTACTTC	CASRAGQGDHEQYF
NA	TRBJ2-1	once	TRBV18	TGTGCCAGCTCACCACCGGGGGCAGGGCAGTTCTTC	CASSPPGAGQFF
TRBD1	TRBJ2-1	NA	TRBV30	TGTGCCTGGAGCCGGCGGGGACAGGGGTGGCTCTACAATGAGCAGTTCTTC	CAWSRRGQGWLYNEQFF
NA	TRBJ1-2	NA	TRBV5-8	TGTGCCAGCAATACAATGCCTCAGGGATCGCGGGGCTACACCTTC	CASNTMPQGSRGYTF
NA	TRBJ1-1	NA	TRBV2	TGTGCCAGCGACGACGGGGTGAACACTGAAGCTTTCTTT	CASDDGVNTEAFF
TRBD1	TRBJ1-5	few	TRBV7-8	TGTGCCAGCAGCTTAAGTGGGGGACAGCCTGGCAATCAGCCCCAGCATTTT	CASSLSGGQPGNQPQHF
TRBD1	TRBJ2-7	NA	TRBV2	TGTGCCAGCAGACTAAGGCTCGCGGGACAGGGTCCCCACGAGCAGTACTTC	CASRLRLAGQGPHEQYF
NA	TRBJ1-3	few	TRBV11-2	TGTGCCAGCAGCTTAGAAGGGGCTTCCTCTGGAAACACCATATATTTT	CASSLEGASSGNTIYF
TRBD2	TRBJ2-1	NA	TRBV7-2	TGTGCCAGCGCTAGCGGGGCCTACAATGAGCAGTTCTTC	CASASGAYNEQFF
NA	TRBJ1-1	NA	TRBV6-5	TGTGCCAGCAGTTACTCGGTGGCTAGGGGGACTGAAGCTTTCTTT	CASSYSVARGTEAFF
NA	TRBJ2-2	NA	TRBV19	TGTGCCAGTAGTATAAGGCAGGGGAACACCGGGGAGCTGTTTTTT	CASSIRQGNTGELFF
TRBD1	TRBJ2-2	NA	TRBV2	TGTGCCAGCAGTGAGGGACAGGGGGCAACCGGGGAGCTGTTTTTT	CASSEGQGATGELFF
NA	TRBJ2-3	NA	TRBV5-6	TGTGCCAGCACCTCGGGACAGCGGGTTTTGGATACGCAGTATTTT	CASTSGQRVLDTQYF
NA	TRBJ2-5	NA	TRBV11-3	TGTGCCAGCAGCTTAAGGGGTGGTCCAGAGACCCAGTACTTC	CASSLRGGPETQYF
TRBD1	TRBJ1-6	NA	TRBV19	TGTGCCAGTAGTATAGTCCGGGACAGGTCGTCACCCCTCCACTTT	CASSIVRDRSSPLHF
NA	TRBJ1-4	NA	TRBV6-5	TGTGCCAGCAGTTCTGCGGCGGGCGGAAAACTGTTTTTT	CASSSAAGGKLFF
NA	TRBJ2-7	NA	TRBV19	TGTGCCAGTAGTACCTCAGGGGACTCCTACGAGCAGTACTTC	CASSTSGDSYEQYF
NA	TRBJ2-2	NA	TRBV7-9	TGTGCCAGCAGCCTCACAGGCCCGAGCACCGGGGAGCTGTTTTTT	CASSLTGPSTGELFF
TRBD2	TRBJ2-3	NA	TRBV11-2	TGTGCCAGCAGCCCAAGCGGGGGCTCCACAGATACGCAGTATTTT	CASSPSGGSTDTQYF
NA	TRBJ2-3	NA	TRBV27	TGTGCCAGCAGTTTCACCTACACAGATACGCAGTATTTT	CASSFTYTDTQYF
TRBD2	TRBJ2-2	NA	TRBV7-8	TGCCTGGGTGCTAGCGGGGGAGCGAACACCGGGGAGCTGTTTTTT	CLGASGGANTGELFF
TRBD1	TRBJ1-1	NA	TRBV28	TGTGCCAGCAGAGCTGACAGGGCGAACACTGAAGCTTTCTTT	CASRADRANTEAFF
TRBD1	TRBJ2-5	NA	TRBV4-3	TGCGCCAGCAGCCACGACGGACAGGGTTCGGGGACCCAGTACTTC	CASSHDGQGSGTQYF
TRBD1	TRBJ1-4	NA	TRBV6-1	TGTGCCAGCAGTGAAAAGGGACAGCCCAATGAAAAACTGTTTTTT	CASSEKGQPNEKLFF
NA	TRBJ1-2	NA	TRBV27	TGTGCCAGCAGTTTGTCGGGGGGCGCAGTCTATGGCTACACCTTC	CASSLSGGAVYGYTF
TRBD1	TRBJ2-5	NA	TRBV5-6	TGTGCCAGCAGCCGGGGACAGGGAGGGGAGACCCAGTACTTC	CASSRGQGGETQYF
NA	TRBJ2-7	NA	TRBV29-1	TGCAGCGTTGCGGGACAATCCGTCTACGAGCAGTACTTC	CSVAGQSVYEQYF
TRBD1	TRBJ1-1	NA	TRBV30	TGTGCCTGGAGTGTGGGGACAGGGGGGGACACTGAAGCTTTCTTT	CAWSVGTGGDTEAFF
NA	TRBJ2-7	once	TRBV4-2	TGTGCCAGCAGCCAAGATTTACAGGACGAGCAGTACTTC	CASSQDLQDEQYF
TRBD1	TRBJ1-2	NA	TRBV6-5	TGTGCCAGCAGTTTTCTACAATTGGACAGGGGCTATGGCTACACCTTC	CASSFLQLDRGYGYTF
NA	TRBJ1-2	NA	TRBV18	TGTGCCAGCTCACCACCGCGCGGGGAGGATAACTATGGCTACACCTTC	CASSPPRGEDNYGYTF